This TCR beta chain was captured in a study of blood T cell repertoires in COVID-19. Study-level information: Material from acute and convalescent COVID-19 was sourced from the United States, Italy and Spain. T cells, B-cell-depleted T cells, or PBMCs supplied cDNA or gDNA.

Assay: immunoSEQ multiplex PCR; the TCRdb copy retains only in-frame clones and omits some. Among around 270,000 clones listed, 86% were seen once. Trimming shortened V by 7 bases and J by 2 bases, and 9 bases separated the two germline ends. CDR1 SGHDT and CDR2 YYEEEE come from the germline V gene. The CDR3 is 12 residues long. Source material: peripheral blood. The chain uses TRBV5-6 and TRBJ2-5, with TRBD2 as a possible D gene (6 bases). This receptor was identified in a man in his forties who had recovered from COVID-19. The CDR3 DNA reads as TGTGCCAGCCTCGGAGGGCAAGAGACCCAGTACTTC. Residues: CASLGGQETQYF.